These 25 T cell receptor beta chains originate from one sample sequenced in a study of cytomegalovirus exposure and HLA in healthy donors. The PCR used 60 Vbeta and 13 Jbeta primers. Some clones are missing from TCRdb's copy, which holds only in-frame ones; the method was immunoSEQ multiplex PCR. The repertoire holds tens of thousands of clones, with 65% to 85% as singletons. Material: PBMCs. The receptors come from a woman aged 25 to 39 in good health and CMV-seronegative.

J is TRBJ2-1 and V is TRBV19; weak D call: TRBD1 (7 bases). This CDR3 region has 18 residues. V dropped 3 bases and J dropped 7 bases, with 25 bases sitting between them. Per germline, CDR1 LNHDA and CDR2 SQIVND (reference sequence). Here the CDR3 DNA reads TGTGCCAGTAGTATGTCCTGGATCCAGGGGGGCGCAGGAAATGAGCAGTTCTTC. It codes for CASSMSWIQGGAGNEQFF. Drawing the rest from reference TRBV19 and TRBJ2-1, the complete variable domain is DGGITQSPKYLFRKEGQNVTLSCEQNLNHDAMYWYRQDPGQGLRLIYYSQIVNDFQKGDIAEGYSVSREKKESFPLTVTSAQKNPTAFYLCASSMSWIQGGAGNEQFFGPGTRLTVL.

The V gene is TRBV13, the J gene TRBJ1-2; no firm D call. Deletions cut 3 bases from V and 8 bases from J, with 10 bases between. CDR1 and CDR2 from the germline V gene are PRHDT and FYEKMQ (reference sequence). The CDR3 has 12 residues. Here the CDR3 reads CASSFYGHGYTF. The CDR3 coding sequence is TGTGCCAGCAGCTTTTATGGGCACGGCTACACCTTC.

The CDR3 here is CASSRGGNTDTQYF. CDR3 coding DNA: TGTGCCAGCAGTCGGGGGGGAAACACAGATACGCAGTATTTT. V gene TRBV6-4 combines with J gene TRBJ2-3; 8 nucleotides line up with TRBD2. This CDR3 contains 14 residues. V gave up 5 bases and J gave up 2 bases; unmatched junction bases: 3. Germline CDR1 reads MRHNA; CDR2 reads SNTAGT.

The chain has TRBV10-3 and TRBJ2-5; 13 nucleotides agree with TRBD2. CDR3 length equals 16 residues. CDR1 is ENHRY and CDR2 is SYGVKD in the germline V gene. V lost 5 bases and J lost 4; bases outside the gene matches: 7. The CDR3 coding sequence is TGTGCCATCAGTCCAGGGACTAGCGGGGACGGAGAGACCCAGTACTTC. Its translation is CAISPGTSGDGETQYF.

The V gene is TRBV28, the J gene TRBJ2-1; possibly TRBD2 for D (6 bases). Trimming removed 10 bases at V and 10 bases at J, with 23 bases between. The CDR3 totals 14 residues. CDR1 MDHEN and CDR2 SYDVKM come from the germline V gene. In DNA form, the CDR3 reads TGTGCCATACTCCTCGGGGCAGGGCGGGGCGAGCAGTTCTTC. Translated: CAILLGAGRGEQFF. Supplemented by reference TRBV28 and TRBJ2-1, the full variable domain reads DVKVTQSSRYLVKRTGEKVFLECVQDMDHENMFWYRQDPGLGLRLIYFSYDVKMKEKGDIPEGYSVSREKKERFSLILESASTNQTSMYLCAILLGAGRGEQFFGPGTRLTVL.

The CDR3 DNA is TGTGCCAGCAGTTTACAGGGGGCGGGACAGCCCCAGCATTTT. This sequence encodes CASSLQGAGQPQHF. The chain is built from TRBV27 and TRBJ1-5; 8 positions match TRBD1. V trimming: 2 bases; J trimming: 7 bases; junction bases outside the gene matches: 4. This CDR3 is built from 14 residues. The germline V gene encodes CDR1 MNHEY and CDR2 SMNVEV (reference sequence).

DNA for the CDR3: TGTGCCAGCAGCTTAGGGTCGGGGGGGGCCTACGAGCAGTACTTC. Protein sequence: CASSLGSGGAYEQYF. The chain combines TRBV7-2 with TRBJ2-7; 8 bases agree with TRBD2. This CDR3 region has 15 residues. The V gene end was trimmed by 1 base and the J gene end by 2 bases; junction bases not matched to a gene: 4. Germline values: CDR1 SGHTA, CDR2 FQGNSA.

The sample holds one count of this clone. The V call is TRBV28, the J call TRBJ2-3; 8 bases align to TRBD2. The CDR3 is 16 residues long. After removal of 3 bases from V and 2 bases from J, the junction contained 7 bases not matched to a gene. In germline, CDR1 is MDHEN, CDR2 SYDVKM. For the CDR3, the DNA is TGTGCCAGCAGTTTGTTCCGGGGGGGAGTCACAGATACGCAGTATTTT. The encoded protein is CASSLFRGGVTDTQYF.

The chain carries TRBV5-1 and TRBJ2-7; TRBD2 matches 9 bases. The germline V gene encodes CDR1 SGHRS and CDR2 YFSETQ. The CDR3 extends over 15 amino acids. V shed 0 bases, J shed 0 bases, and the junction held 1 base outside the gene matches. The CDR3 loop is CASSLVSGGSYEQYF. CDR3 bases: TGCGCCAGCAGCTTGGTTAGCGGGGGCTCCTACGAGCAGTACTTC.

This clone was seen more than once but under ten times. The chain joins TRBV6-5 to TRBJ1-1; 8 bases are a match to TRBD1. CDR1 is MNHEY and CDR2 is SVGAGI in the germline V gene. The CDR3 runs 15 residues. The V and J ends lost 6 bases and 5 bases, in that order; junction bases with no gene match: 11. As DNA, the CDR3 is TGTGCCAGCAGGCAGGGGGCGCGAGTAGGAACTGAAGCTTTCTTT. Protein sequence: CASRQGARVGTEAFF.

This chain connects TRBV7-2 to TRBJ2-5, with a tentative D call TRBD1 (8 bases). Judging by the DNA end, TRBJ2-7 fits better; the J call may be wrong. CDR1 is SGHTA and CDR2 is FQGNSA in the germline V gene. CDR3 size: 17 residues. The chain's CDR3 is CASSLAGGGQVSHEQYF. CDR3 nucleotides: TGTGCCAGCAGCTTAGCGGGGGGGGGACAGGTGAGCCACGAGCAGTACTTC.

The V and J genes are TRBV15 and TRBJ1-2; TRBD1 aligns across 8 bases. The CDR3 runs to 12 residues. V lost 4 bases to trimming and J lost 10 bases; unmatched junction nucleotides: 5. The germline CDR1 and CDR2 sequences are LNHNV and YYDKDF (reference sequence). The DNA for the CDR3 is TGTGCCACCAGCATACAGGGGGTGGACTACACCTTC. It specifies CATSIQGVDYTF.

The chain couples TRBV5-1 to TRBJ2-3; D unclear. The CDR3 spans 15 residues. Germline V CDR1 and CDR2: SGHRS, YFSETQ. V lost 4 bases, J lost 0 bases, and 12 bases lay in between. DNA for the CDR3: TGCGCCAGCAGCCGATCTCGAACTAGCACAGATACGCAGTATTTT. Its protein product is CASSRSRTSTDTQYF.

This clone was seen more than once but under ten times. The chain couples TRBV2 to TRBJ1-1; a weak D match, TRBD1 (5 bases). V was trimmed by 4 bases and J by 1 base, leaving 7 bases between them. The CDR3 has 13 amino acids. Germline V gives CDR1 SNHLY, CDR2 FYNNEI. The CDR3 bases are TGTGCCAGCAGTGTCGGACAGAACACTGAAGCTTTCTTT. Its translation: CASSVGQNTEAFF.

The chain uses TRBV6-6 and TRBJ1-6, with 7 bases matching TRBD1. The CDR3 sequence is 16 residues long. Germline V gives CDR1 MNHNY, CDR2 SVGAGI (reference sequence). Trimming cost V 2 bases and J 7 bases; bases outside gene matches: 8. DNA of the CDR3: TGTGCCAGCAGTTACCCGCCGGGACAGTGGAATTCACCCCTCCACTTT. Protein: CASSYPPGQWNSPLHF.

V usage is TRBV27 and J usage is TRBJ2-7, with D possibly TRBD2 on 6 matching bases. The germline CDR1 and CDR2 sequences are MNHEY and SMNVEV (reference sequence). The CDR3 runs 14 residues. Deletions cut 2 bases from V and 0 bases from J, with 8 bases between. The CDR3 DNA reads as TGTGCCAGCAGTTTAGACGGGAGCTCCTACGAGCAGTACTTC. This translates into CASSLDGSSYEQYF.

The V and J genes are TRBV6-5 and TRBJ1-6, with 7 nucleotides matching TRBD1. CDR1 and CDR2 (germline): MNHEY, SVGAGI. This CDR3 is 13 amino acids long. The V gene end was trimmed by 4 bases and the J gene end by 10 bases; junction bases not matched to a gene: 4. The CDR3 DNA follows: TGTGCCAGCAGTTTCGGGACAGCATCACCCCTCCACTTT. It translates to CASSFGTASPLHF.

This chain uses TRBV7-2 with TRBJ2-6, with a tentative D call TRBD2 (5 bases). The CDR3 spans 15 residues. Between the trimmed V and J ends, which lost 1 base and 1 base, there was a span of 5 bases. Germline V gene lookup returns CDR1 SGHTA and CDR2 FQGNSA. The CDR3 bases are TGTGCCAGCAGCTTAGGAGGGTCTGGGGCCAACGTCCTGACTTTC. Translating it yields CASSLGGSGANVLTF.

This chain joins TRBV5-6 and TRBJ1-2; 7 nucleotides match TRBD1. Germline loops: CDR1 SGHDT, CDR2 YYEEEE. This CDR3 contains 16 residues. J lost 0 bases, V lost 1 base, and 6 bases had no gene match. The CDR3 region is CASSLRAGQPNYGYTF. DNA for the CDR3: TGTGCCAGCAGCTTGAGGGCGGGACAGCCTAACTATGGCTACACCTTC.

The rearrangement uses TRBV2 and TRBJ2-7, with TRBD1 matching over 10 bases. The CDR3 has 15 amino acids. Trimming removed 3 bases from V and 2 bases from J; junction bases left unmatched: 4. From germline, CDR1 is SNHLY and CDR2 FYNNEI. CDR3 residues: CASSDTGTGAYEQYF. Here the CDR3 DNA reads TGTGCCAGCAGTGACACCGGGACAGGGGCCTACGAGCAGTACTTC.

The CDR3 loop is CASSTTGTNQPQHF. CDR3 sequence (DNA): TGTGCCAGCAGTACCACAGGAACTAATCAGCCCCAGCATTTT. V gene TRBV6-6 combines with J gene TRBJ1-5; D is possibly TRBD1 (5 bases). Germline CDR1 MNHNY, CDR2 SVGAGI (reference sequence). V dropped 5 bases and J dropped 4 bases, with 12 bases sitting between them. This CDR3 region has 14 residues.

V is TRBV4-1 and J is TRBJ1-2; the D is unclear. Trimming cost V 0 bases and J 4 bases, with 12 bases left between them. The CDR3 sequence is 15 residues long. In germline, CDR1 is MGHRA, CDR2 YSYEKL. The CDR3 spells CASSQDYTPSYGYTF. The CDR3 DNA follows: TGCGCCAGCAGCCAAGATTACACGCCCTCCTATGGCTACACCTTC.

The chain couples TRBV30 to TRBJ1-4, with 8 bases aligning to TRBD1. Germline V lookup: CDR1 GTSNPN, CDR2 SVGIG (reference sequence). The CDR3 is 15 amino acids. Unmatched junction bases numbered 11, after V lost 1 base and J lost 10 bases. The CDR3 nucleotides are TGTGCCTGGAGTGCCCCGGGACAGGCCCCACCAAAACTGTTTTTT. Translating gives CAWSAPGQAPPKLFF.

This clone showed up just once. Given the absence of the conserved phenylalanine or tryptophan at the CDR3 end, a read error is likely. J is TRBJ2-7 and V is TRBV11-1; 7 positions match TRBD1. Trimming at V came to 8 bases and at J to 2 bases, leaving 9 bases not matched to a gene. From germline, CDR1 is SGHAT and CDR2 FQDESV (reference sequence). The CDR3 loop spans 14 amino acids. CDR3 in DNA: TGTGCCAGCGGCCGAACGACAGGGCCCTACGAGCAGTACCTC. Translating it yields CASGRTTGPYEQYL.

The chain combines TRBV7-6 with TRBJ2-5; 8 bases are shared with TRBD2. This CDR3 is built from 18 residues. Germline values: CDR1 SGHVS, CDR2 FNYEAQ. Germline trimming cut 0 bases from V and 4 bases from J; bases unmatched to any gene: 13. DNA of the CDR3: TGTGCCAGCAGCTTAGCGGTCGTGATCGGCGGGGGGACAGAGACCCAGTACTTC. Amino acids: CASSLAVVIGGGTETQYF.